One and the same sample provided the 6 T cell receptor beta chains below, sequenced in a study of T cell repertoires in cytomegalovirus infection. MiXCR, run by TCRdb on the reads, gives a single entry per CDR3 protein. This table has around 450,000 distinct CDR3 sequences, roughly a third appearing once. Sample: PBMCs. These receptors all stem from a human donor in good health (CMV status not recorded). Some clones in this sample may be carry-over from other donors' samples.

The V and J genes are TRBV5-6 and TRBJ2-7, with 8 bases fitting TRBD1. Germline V gene sequence: CDR1 SGHDT, CDR2 YYEEEE. V shed 5 bases and J 4 bases; nucleotides not matched to a gene: 8. The length of the CDR3 is 14 residues. CDR3 DNA: TGTGCCAGCAGTTACGACAGGGGAACTTACGAGCAGTACTTC. Its protein is CASSYDRGTYEQYF.

This clonotype has more than one count but fewer than ten. CDR3 region: CASTHGGGAGNTIYF. The DNA for the CDR3 is TGTGCCAGCACACACGGAGGGGGGGCTGGAAACACCATATATTTT. V usage is TRBV12-3 or TRBV12-4 and J usage is TRBJ1-3, with D perhaps TRBD1 (6 bases). The CDR3 extends over 15 amino acids. V gave up 7 bases and J gave up 2 bases, with 15 bases separating them.

The CDR3 DNA reads as TGTGCCAGCAGTTTACTGCGGACAGGGTCCAGAGATGGCTACACCTTC. Its protein product is CASSLLRTGSRDGYTF. V and J are TRBV28 and TRBJ1-2, with 8 bases fitting TRBD1. The germline V gene encodes CDR1 MDHEN and CDR2 SYDVKM. The V and J ends lost 2 bases and 6 bases, in that order; junction bases with no gene match: 11. This CDR3 is built from 16 residues.

A few counts support this clonotype. V and J are TRBV11-2 and TRBJ2-4; TRBD2 matches 11 bases. Looked up from germline, CDR1 is SGHAT and CDR2 is FQNNGV. CDR3 length equals 18 residues. The trim removed 4 bases at V and 2 bases at J, leaving 10 bases unmatched. CDR3 in amino acids: CASSSSVAGGKTKNIQYF. As DNA, the CDR3 is TGTGCCAGCAGCTCAAGCGTAGCGGGGGGGAAAACCAAAAACATTCAGTACTTC.

This chain connects TRBV2 to TRBJ1-1, with D unresolved. Germline V lookup: CDR1 SNHLY, CDR2 FYNNEI. V lost 1 base and J lost 0, with 9 bases in between. This CDR3 is built from 15 residues. The CDR3 loop reads CASSEESRMNTEAFF. CDR3 in DNA: TGTGCCAGCAGTGAAGAGTCACGGATGAACACTGAAGCTTTCTTT.

This chain links TRBV11-2 with TRBJ1-2; the D is unclear. Germline CDR1 reads SGHAT; CDR2 reads FQNNGV. The CDR3 is made up of 17 amino acids. The V gene lost 4 bases and the J gene lost 2 bases, with 20 bases spanning the gap. The CDR3 bases are TGTGCCAGCAGCTCTCCTACGGACGGAAGCTTCAACTATGGCTACACCTTC. Protein sequence: CASSSPTDGSFNYGYTF.